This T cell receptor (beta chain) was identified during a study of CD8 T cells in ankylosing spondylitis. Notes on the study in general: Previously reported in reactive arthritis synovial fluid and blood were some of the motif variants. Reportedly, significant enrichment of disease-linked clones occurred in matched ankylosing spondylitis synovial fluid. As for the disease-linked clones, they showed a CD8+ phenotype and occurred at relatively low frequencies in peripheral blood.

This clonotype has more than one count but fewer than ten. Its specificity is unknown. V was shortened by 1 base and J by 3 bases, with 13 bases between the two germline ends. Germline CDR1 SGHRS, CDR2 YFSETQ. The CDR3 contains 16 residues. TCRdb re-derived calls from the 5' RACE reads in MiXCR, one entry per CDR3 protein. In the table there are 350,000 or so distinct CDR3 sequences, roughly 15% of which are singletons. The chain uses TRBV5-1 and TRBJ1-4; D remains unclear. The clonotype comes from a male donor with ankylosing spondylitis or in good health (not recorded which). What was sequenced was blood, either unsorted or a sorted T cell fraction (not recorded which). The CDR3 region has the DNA TGCGCCAGCAGCTTGCAGTTCCTGGCCGCTAATGAAAAACTGTTTTTT. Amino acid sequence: CASSLQFLAANEKLFF.